These 23 T cell receptor beta chains share one sample of origin, sequenced in a study of T cell responses to AZD1222 COVID-19 vaccine. The assay was immunoSEQ multiplex PCR, and TCRdb's table has in-frame clones only and misses some. The profile shows 100,000 to 120,000 clones, approximately 94% of them singletons. The starting material was peripheral blood, obtained 28 days after the second AZD1222 dose. These receptors all stem from an adult who received the AZD1222 COVID-19 vaccine.

V gene TRBV27 combines with J gene TRBJ1-2, with D possibly TRBD1 on 5 matching bases. The CDR3 is made up of 15 amino acids. Germline V gene data show CDR1 as MNHEY and CDR2 as SMNVEV (reference sequence). Trimming shortened V by 0 bases and J by 2 bases, and 10 bases separated the two germline ends. The CDR3 nucleotides are TGTGCCAGCAGTTTATCGCCGACAGCCAACTATGGCTACACCTTC. Translated, it gives CASSLSPTANYGYTF.

This rearrangement joins TRBV6-5 to TRBJ1-5; no reliable D call. Per germline, CDR1 MNHEY and CDR2 SVGAGI. The CDR3 runs 15 residues. Trimming left V 6 bases short and J 4 bases short, with 16 bases between. CDR3 bases: TGTGCCAGCAGCGGCGGGAGGCTACCTAATCAGCCCCAGCATTTT. Translation: CASSGGRLPNQPQHF.

The chain joins TRBV5-1 to TRBJ1-2, with 9 bases aligning to TRBD1. Unmatched junction bases numbered 2, after V lost 2 bases and J lost 6 bases. The CDR3 is made up of 13 amino acids. The germline V gene has CDR1 SGHRS and CDR2 YFSETQ. The CDR3 DNA reads as TGCGCCAGCAGCTTTAGGACAGGGGATGGCTACACCTTC. As protein: CASSFRTGDGYTF.

V and J are TRBV7-2 and TRBJ1-3, with 8 bases aligning to TRBD1. Germline values: CDR1 SGHTA, CDR2 FQGNSA. The length of the CDR3 is 15 residues. V lost 5 bases to trimming and J lost 2 bases; unmatched junction nucleotides: 5. CDR3 DNA sequence: TGTGCCAGCAGCCGGATACAGGGGGCTGGAAACACCATATATTTT. This codes for CASSRIQGAGNTIYF.

The gene calls are TRBV18 and TRBJ1-4, with 12 bases identical to TRBD1. Germline V CDR1 and CDR2: KGHSH, LQKENI. The ends lost 5 bases at V and 2 bases at J; junction bases unmatched: 3. The CDR3 spans 16 residues. DNA for the CDR3: TGTGCCAGCTCAAGGGACAGGGGGCGGACTAATGAAAAACTGTTTTTT. Its translation: CASSRDRGRTNEKLFF.

The CDR3 DNA is TGTGCCAGCAGCGAGCGGGGGGTAAACAATGAGCAGTTCTTC. Protein sequence: CASSERGVNNEQFF. The chain links TRBV4-2 to TRBJ2-1, with TRBD2 matching 9 bases. In germline, CDR1 is LGHNA, CDR2 YNFKEQ. V gave up 5 bases and J gave up 5 bases; unmatched junction bases: 4. This CDR3 has 14 residues.

The V call is TRBV5-1, the J call TRBJ1-4; D is unclear. The CDR3 extends over 16 amino acids. From germline, CDR1 is SGHRS and CDR2 YFSETQ. Trimming cost V 0 bases and J 2 bases, with 11 bases left between them. CDR3 protein: CASSLEGGGTNEKLFF. The CDR3 nucleotides read TGCGCCAGCAGCTTGGAAGGTGGAGGGACTAATGAAAAACTGTTTTTT.

This chain links TRBV12-5 with TRBJ2-3; D ambiguous. The germline V and J ends were trimmed by 5 bases and 2 bases, with 11 bases remaining between them. This CDR3 has 14 residues. Germline CDR1 reads LGHNT; CDR2 reads FRNRAP. The CDR3: CASGPGLATDTQYF. In DNA form, the CDR3 reads TGTGCTAGTGGTCCCGGCCTGGCCACAGATACGCAGTATTTT. Full variable domain (outside the CDR3, taken from reference TRBV12-5 and TRBJ2-3): DARVTQTPRHKVTEMGQEVTMRCQPILGHNTVFWYRQTMMQGLELLAYFRNRAPLDDSGMPKDRFSAEMPDATLATLKIQPSEPRDSAVYFCASGPGLATDTQYFGPGTRLTVL.

CDR3 sequence reads: CASSFRLTGGKSEAFF. CDR3 coding DNA: TGTGCCAGCAGCTTTCGGTTGACAGGGGGGAAATCTGAAGCTTTCTTT. This chain uses TRBV13 with TRBJ1-1; 9 bases agree with TRBD1. This CDR3 comprises 16 residues. Germline CDR1 reads PRHDT; CDR2 reads FYEKMQ (reference sequence). The V gene end was trimmed by 3 bases and the J gene end by 6 bases; junction bases not matched to a gene: 11.

This clone was seen a single time. CDR3: CATKEAGAGYNEQFF. CDR3 coding DNA: TGTGCCACCAAGGAGGCGGGAGCGGGCTACAATGAGCAGTTCTTC. The chain employs TRBV19 and TRBJ2-1, with TRBD2 matching 7 bases. This CDR3 is 15 amino acids long. Germline trimming cut 10 bases from V and 3 bases from J; bases unmatched to any gene: 12. CDR1 and CDR2 from the germline V gene are LNHDA and SQIVND (reference sequence). Full variable domain (missing parts from reference TRBV19 and TRBJ2-1): DGGITQSPKYLFRKEGQNVTLSCEQNLNHDAMYWYRQDPGQGLRLIYYSQIVNDFQKGDIAEGYSVSREKKESFPLTVTSAQKNPTAFYLCATKEAGAGYNEQFFGPGTRLTVL.

This clone was picked up a small number of times. The rearrangement links TRBV7-9 to TRBJ1-5; 7 bases are a match to TRBD1. V trimming: 5 bases; J trimming: 3 bases; junction bases outside the gene matches: 7. The CDR3 length is 15 residues. From germline, CDR1 is SEHNR and CDR2 FQNEAQ (reference sequence). The CDR3 is CASSVSDRPNQPQHF. CDR3 coding DNA: TGTGCCAGCAGCGTCTCGGACAGGCCCAATCAGCCCCAGCATTTT.

The chain links TRBV18 to TRBJ1-5; 7 bases agree with TRBD1. In germline, CDR1 is KGHSH, CDR2 LQKENI. The CDR3 length is 14 residues. The V gene end was trimmed by 3 bases and the J gene end by 1 base; junction bases not matched to a gene: 0. The CDR3 bases are TGTGCCAGCTCACCGGGACAGAGCAATCAGCCCCAGCATTTT. Translated: CASSPGQSNQPQHF. The whole variable domain, filled in from reference TRBV18 and TRBJ1-5, reads NAGVMQNPRHLVRRRGQEARLRCSPMKGHSHVYWYRQLPEEGLKFMVYLQKENIIDESGMPKERFSAEFPKEGPSILRIQQVVRGDSAAYFCASSPGQSNQPQHFGDGTRLSIL.

The chain uses TRBV5-6 and TRBJ2-7; D ambiguous. This CDR3 region has 11 residues. V was clipped by 0 bases and J by 4 bases, with 2 bases between them. Germline V CDR1 and CDR2: SGHDT, YYEEEE. The CDR3 DNA sequence: TGTGCCAGCAGCTTGGGTTACGAGCAGTACTTC. It translates to CASSLGYEQYF.

V is TRBV19 and J is TRBJ1-4; TRBD1 matches at 9 bases. In germline, CDR1 is LNHDA, CDR2 SQIVND (reference sequence). This CDR3 is 15 amino acids long. V lost 5 bases to trimming and J lost 4 bases; unmatched junction nucleotides: 5. CDR3: CASSPPGQGNEKLFF. The DNA for the CDR3 is TGTGCCAGTAGTCCACCGGGACAGGGTAATGAAAAACTGTTTTTT.

The chain has TRBV6-1 and TRBJ2-7; 9 nucleotides agree with TRBD1. CDR1 and CDR2 from the germline V gene are MNHNS and SASEGT. V gave up 4 bases and J gave up 2 bases; unmatched junction bases: 18. The CDR3 has 19 amino acids. The chain's CDR3 is CASSANLRTGTGIPYEQYF. CDR3 coding DNA: TGTGCCAGCAGTGCAAACCTTCGAACCGGGACAGGGATCCCCTACGAGCAGTACTTC.

V is TRBV12-5 and J is TRBJ2-2; 7 bases fit TRBD2. V shed 2 bases, J shed 8 bases, and the junction held 14 bases outside the gene matches. The CDR3 length is 17 residues. Germline V gives CDR1 LGHNT, CDR2 FRNRAP. The CDR3 sequence is CASGLPREDLTNGELFF. The CDR3, as DNA: TGTGCTAGTGGTTTGCCCCGGGAGGACCTAACTAATGGGGAGCTGTTTTTT.

The chain uses TRBV21-1 and TRBJ1-1; the table's D call of TRBD1 was not tested on the DNA. TRBV21-1 is labeled a pseudogene. This CDR3 is built from 16 residues. The DNA for the CDR3 is TGTGCCAGCAGCAACGGGCAGGGGGCGCTGAACACTGAAGCTTTCTTT. The encoded protein is CASSNGQGALNTEAFF.

This clone was recorded a few times. V gene TRBV6-5 combines with J gene TRBJ1-1, with D possibly matching TRBD1 (6 bases). V lost 5 bases, J lost 5 bases, and 12 bases lay in between. Germline lookup yields CDR1 MNHEY and CDR2 SVGAGI. The CDR3 has 13 amino acids. CDR3: CASSNRAKTEAFF. In DNA form, the CDR3 reads TGTGCCAGCAGTAACAGGGCGAAAACTGAAGCTTTCTTT.

The J gene is TRBJ1-2, the V gene TRBV3-1 (or the pseudogene TRBV3-2); the D is unclear. This CDR3 contains 13 residues. The V end was cut by 0 bases, the J end by 7 bases, with 9 bases between. Germline values: CDR1 LGHDT, CDR2 YNNKEL (reference sequence). The CDR3 region is CASSQEGPFGYTF. Written as DNA, the CDR3 is TGTGCCAGCAGCCAAGAGGGTCCATTTGGCTACACCTTC.

The chain recombines TRBV7-2 with TRBJ1-2; D is ambiguous. The V gene's germline CDR1 is SGHTA and CDR2 FQGNSA. V was clipped by 0 bases and J by 8 bases, with 7 bases between them. CDR3 size: 12 residues. The CDR3 DNA reads TGTGCCAGCAGCTTAGCAGTGGGAGGCTACACCTTC. It codes for CASSLAVGGYTF.

This chain joins TRBV6-5 and TRBJ1-1, with TRBD1 matching 10 bases. The CDR3 spans 16 residues. The V and J ends lost 2 bases and 3 bases, in that order; junction bases with no gene match: 6. Germline assignment: CDR1 MNHEY and CDR2 SVGAGI. The CDR3: CASSYIRTGGHTEAFF. The DNA for the CDR3 is TGTGCCAGCAGTTACATCCGGACAGGGGGTCACACTGAAGCTTTCTTT.

The sample holds one count of this clone. This chain links TRBV2 with TRBJ1-4; no firm D call. The CDR3 totals 13 residues. The V gene's germline CDR1 is SNHLY and CDR2 FYNNEI. Trimming removed 2 bases at V and 4 bases at J, with 5 bases between. CDR3 sequence reads: CASSEQYNEKLFF. CDR3 coding DNA: TGTGCCAGCAGTGAACAGTATAATGAAAAACTGTTTTTT.

This clone appeared a few times. The V and J genes are TRBV11-2 and TRBJ1-1; D is ambiguous. The CDR3 loop spans 14 amino acids. Germline values: CDR1 SGHAT, CDR2 FQNNGV. The V gene lost 0 bases and the J gene lost 8 bases, with 13 bases spanning the gap. The CDR3 DNA follows: TGTGCCAGCAGCTTAGATCTGAGGGTGGGAGAAGCTTTCTTT. Protein product: CASSLDLRVGEAFF.